The 15 T cell receptor beta chains below come from one sample, sequenced in a study of shared clonotypes between healthy human individuals. Method: immunoSEQ multiplex PCR; TCRdb's copy keeps in-frame clones and lacks some. This sample has 850,000 to 1,200,000 clones; about three quarters occur once, and the top ten carry 1.4%. What was sequenced was memory CD4+ T cells sorted from blood. Subset reported: CD45RA-negative fraction. These receptors were taken from a man between 18 and 29 years old in good health.

The genes are TRBV7-2 and TRBJ2-1; 8 bases match TRBD2. Germline values: CDR1 SGHTA, CDR2 FQGNSA. The CDR3 consists of 15 residues. V was pared by 5 bases and J by 7 bases, with 10 bases of the junction left unmatched. The CDR3 here is CASSPRSGGRNEQFF. The CDR3 DNA sequence: TGTGCCAGCAGCCCAAGGAGCGGGGGAAGGAATGAGCAGTTCTTC. The entire variable domain, with the rest obtained from reference TRBV7-2 and TRBJ2-1, is as follows: GAGVSQSPSNKVTEKGKDVELRCDPISGHTALYWYRQSLGQGLEFLIYFQGNSAPDKSGLPSDRFSAERTGGSVSTLTIQRTQQEDSAVYLCASSPRSGGRNEQFFGPGTRLTVL.

This clone was picked up a small number of times. The V call is TRBV4-1, the J call TRBJ2-5; no definite D call. CDR3 length: 16 residues. Germline V gene lookup returns CDR1 MGHRA and CDR2 YSYEKL. V lost 4 bases to trimming and J lost 2 bases, with 17 bases between them. CDR3 coding DNA: TGCGCCAGCAGCCCCTCCTGGGGTGGGCCTCAAGAGACCCAGTACTTC. Its protein product is CASSPSWGGPQETQYF.

The V gene is TRBV7-9, the J gene TRBJ1-5, with D hard to call. The CDR3 length is 17 residues. Trimming left V 5 bases short and J 0 bases short, with 17 bases between. Per germline, CDR1 SEHNR and CDR2 FQNEAQ (reference sequence). Here the CDR3 DNA reads TGTGCCAGCAGCCACGCGGGCGCCCTTAATAGCAATCAGCCCCAGCATTTT. Protein: CASSHAGALNSNQPQHF.

The chain couples TRBV5-8 to TRBJ2-7, with TRBD1 identical over 7 bases. V lost 3 bases, J lost 3 bases, and 6 bases stayed unmatched. Germline V lookup: CDR1 SGHTS, CDR2 YDEGEE. The CDR3 is 14 residues long. CDR3 DNA sequence: TGTGCCAGCAGCTCCCGGGACAGTGACTACGAGCAGTACTTC. Its protein product is CASSSRDSDYEQYF.

Note on this clone: The same CDR3 can be traced to other DNA sequences in this sample. V gene TRBV12-5 combines with J gene TRBJ2-5; 10 nucleotides align to TRBD2. The CDR3 spans 15 residues. The ends lost 1 base at V and 3 bases at J; junction bases unmatched: 2. Germline V gene lookup returns CDR1 LGHNT and CDR2 FRNRAP. CDR3 protein: CASGLGLAGEETQYF. The CDR3 DNA is TGTGCTAGTGGTTTGGGACTAGCGGGCGAAGAGACCCAGTACTTC.

V is TRBV4-3 and J is TRBJ2-5; 9 bases are a match to TRBD1. After removal of 3 bases from V and 9 bases from J, the junction contained 5 bases not matched to a gene. Germline loops: CDR1 LGHNA, CDR2 YSLEER. This CDR3 comprises 13 residues. Written as DNA, the CDR3 is TGCGCCAGCAGCCATGACAGGGGGGGGGCCCAGTACTTC. Translation gives CASSHDRGGAQYF.

The rearrangement joins TRBV30 to TRBJ2-1; D gene unclear. Germline V gene sequence: CDR1 GTSNPN, CDR2 SVGIG (reference sequence). This CDR3 has 15 amino acids. The V end lost 2 bases, the J end lost 3 bases, and 14 bases lay between the germline ends. The CDR3 sequence is CAWSPSSPLYNEQFF. CDR3 in DNA: TGTGCCTGGAGTCCTTCCAGTCCCCTCTACAATGAGCAGTTCTTC.

The chain couples TRBV5-4 to TRBJ2-1; 14 bases align to TRBD2. V dropped 1 base and J dropped 8; count of bases not matched to a gene: 2. Germline V CDR1 and CDR2: SGHNT, YYREEE (reference sequence). The CDR3 runs to 15 residues. The CDR3 coding sequence is TGTGCCAGCAGCTTGCGGACTAGCGGGGGGCATGAGCAGTTCTTC. This translates into CASSLRTSGGHEQFF.

This clone showed up just a few times. The chain is built from TRBV6-5 and TRBJ2-1; 7 bases align to TRBD1. This CDR3 has 14 residues. The V gene end was trimmed by 6 bases and the J gene end by 3 bases; junction bases not matched to a gene: 5. Per germline, CDR1 MNHEY and CDR2 SVGAGI. In DNA, the CDR3 is TGTGCCAGCAGCTTCAACAGGGGCTACAATGAGCAGTTCTTC. Its translation is CASSFNRGYNEQFF.

V is TRBV5-1 and J is TRBJ2-6, with D unresolved. Germline loops: CDR1 SGHRS, CDR2 YFSETQ. The V end was cut by 0 bases, the J end by 2 bases, with 6 bases between. This CDR3 has 15 residues. The CDR3 sequence is CASSLDGTGANVLTF. CDR3 coding DNA: TGCGCCAGCAGCTTGGATGGTACTGGGGCCAACGTCCTGACTTTC.

This CDR3 is CSVEGVAEAFF. Here the CDR3 DNA reads TGCAGCGTTGAGGGGGTAGCGGAAGCTTTCTTT. The chain carries TRBV29-1 and TRBJ1-1; D might be TRBD1 (5 bases). Trimming cost V 3 bases and J 8 bases, with 10 bases left between them. Germline loops: CDR1 SQVTM, CDR2 ANQGSEA. CDR3 length: 11 amino acids. Drawing the rest from reference TRBV29-1 and TRBJ1-1, the complete variable domain is SAVISQKPSRDICQRGTSLTIQCQVDSQVTMMFWYRQQPGQSLTLIATANQGSEATYESGFVIDKFPISRPNLTFSTLTVSNMSPEDSSIYLCSVEGVAEAFFGQGTRLTVV.

This clone was counted only a few times. The chain joins TRBV18 to TRBJ2-5, with D hard to call. V was clipped by 0 bases and J by 1 base, with 6 bases between them. This CDR3 spans 14 amino acids. Germline lookup yields CDR1 KGHSH and CDR2 LQKENI. The CDR3 spells CASSPPEFQETQYF. The CDR3 DNA follows: TGTGCCAGCTCACCACCCGAGTTCCAAGAGACCCAGTACTTC.

This clone was found a few times. One junction end disagrees with the germline gene, perhaps due to a read error. The rearrangement links TRBV5-1 to TRBJ2-5; tentative D call: TRBD1 (8 bases). This CDR3 region has 15 residues. Germline CDR1 SGHRS, CDR2 YFSETQ. CDR3 region: CASSLVDRAGESQYF. DNA of the CDR3: TGCGCCAGCAGCTTGGTGGACAGGGCGGGAGAGTCCCAGTACTTC.

The genes are TRBV27 and TRBJ2-1, with TRBD2 matching over 7 bases. There are 15 residues in the CDR3. CDR1 and CDR2 (germline): MNHEY, SMNVEV (reference sequence). The V segment lost 7 bases and the J segment 7 bases; nucleotides outside the gene matches: 13. CDR3 bases: TGTGCCAGCAAGGTGTCTAGCGGTTTTGTGAATGAGCAGTTCTTC. This translates into CASKVSSGFVNEQFF.

V and J are TRBV5-1 and TRBJ2-3; D call uncertain. V gave up 0 bases and J gave up 0 bases, with 8 bases separating them. CDR1 and CDR2 from the germline V gene are SGHRS and YFSETQ. CDR3 length: 15 residues. The CDR3 DNA reads TGCGCCAGCAGCTTGGAAAGGCTTAGCACAGATACGCAGTATTTT. This codes for CASSLERLSTDTQYF.